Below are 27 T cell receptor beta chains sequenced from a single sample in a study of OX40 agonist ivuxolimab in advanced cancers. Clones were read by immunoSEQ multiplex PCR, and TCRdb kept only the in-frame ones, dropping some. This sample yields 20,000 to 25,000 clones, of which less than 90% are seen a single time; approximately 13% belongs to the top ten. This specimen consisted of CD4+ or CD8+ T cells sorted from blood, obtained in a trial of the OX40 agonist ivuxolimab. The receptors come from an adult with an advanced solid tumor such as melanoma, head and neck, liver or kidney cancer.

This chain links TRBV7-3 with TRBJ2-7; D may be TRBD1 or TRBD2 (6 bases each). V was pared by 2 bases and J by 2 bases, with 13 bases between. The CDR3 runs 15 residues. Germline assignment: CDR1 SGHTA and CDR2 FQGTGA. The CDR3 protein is CASSLLGGRPYEQYF. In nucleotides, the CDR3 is TGTGCCAGCAGCTTACTGGGGGGCCGCCCCTACGAGCAGTACTTC. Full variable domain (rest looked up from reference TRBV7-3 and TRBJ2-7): GAGVSQTPSNKVTEKGKYVELRCDPISGHTALYWYRQSLGQGPEFLIYFQGTGAADDSGLPNDRFFAVRPEGSVSTLKIQRTERGDSAVYLCASSLLGGRPYEQYFGPGTRLTVT.

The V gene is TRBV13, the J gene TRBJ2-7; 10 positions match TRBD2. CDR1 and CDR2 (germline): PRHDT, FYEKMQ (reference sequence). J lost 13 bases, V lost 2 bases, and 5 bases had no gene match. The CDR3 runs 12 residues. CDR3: CASSLQRGGFYF. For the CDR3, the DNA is TGTGCCAGCAGCTTACAGCGGGGGGGCTTCTACTTC.

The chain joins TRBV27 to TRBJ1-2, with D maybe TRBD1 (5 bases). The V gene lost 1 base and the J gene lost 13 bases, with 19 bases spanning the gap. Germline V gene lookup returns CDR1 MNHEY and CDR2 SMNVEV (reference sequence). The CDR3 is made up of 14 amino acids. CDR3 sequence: CASSLLGPRVGATF. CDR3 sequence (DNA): TGTGCCAGCAGTTTATTGGGACCGAGGGTTGGGGCCACCTTC.

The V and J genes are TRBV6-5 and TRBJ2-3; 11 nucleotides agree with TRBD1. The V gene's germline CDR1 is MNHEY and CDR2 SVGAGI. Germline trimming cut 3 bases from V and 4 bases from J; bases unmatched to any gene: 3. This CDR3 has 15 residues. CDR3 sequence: CASSYGTGGPDTQYF. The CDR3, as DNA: TGTGCCAGCAGTTATGGGACAGGGGGTCCAGATACGCAGTATTTT.

CDR3 residues: CASSVAGPGQEETQYF. CDR3 DNA: TGTGCCAGCAGCGTAGCCGGACCGGGACAAGAAGAGACCCAGTACTTC. This chain joins TRBV9 and TRBJ2-5, with a tentative D call TRBD1 (6 bases). The V gene lost 0 bases and the J gene lost 3 bases, with 15 bases spanning the gap. The germline CDR1 and CDR2 sequences are SGDLS and YYNGEE. The CDR3 spans 16 residues.

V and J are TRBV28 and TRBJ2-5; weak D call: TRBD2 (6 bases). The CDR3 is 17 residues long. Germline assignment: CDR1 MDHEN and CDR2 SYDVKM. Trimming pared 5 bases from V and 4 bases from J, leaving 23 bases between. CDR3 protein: CASSRGTITGGAETQYF. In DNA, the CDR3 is TGTGCCAGCAGTCGTGGGACCATCACAGGAGGGGCAGAGACCCAGTACTTC.

CDR3 region: CASATGTGTEAFF. DNA of the CDR3: TGTGCCAGCGCGACCGGGACAGGGACTGAAGCTTTCTTT. The chain couples TRBV2 to TRBJ1-1; 9 bases are a match to TRBD1. V trimming: 8 bases; J trimming: 5 bases; junction bases outside the gene matches: 6. Germline lookup yields CDR1 SNHLY and CDR2 FYNNEI. This CDR3 has 13 residues.

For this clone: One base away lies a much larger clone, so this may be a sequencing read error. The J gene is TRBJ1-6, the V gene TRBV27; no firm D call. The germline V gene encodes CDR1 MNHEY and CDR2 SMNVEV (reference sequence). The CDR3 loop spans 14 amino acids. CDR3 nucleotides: TGTGCCAGCAGTTTCACGACACCTAATTCACCCCTCTACTTT. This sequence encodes CASSFTTPNSPLYF.

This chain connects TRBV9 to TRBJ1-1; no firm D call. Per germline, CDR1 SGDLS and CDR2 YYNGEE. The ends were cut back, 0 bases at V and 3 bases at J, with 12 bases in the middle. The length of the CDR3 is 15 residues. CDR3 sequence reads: CASSVVPGADTEAFF. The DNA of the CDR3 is TGTGCCAGCAGCGTAGTTCCGGGAGCGGACACTGAAGCTTTCTTT.

The DNA for the CDR3 is TGTGCCAGAAGCTTGGGCGGCAGAACCTTCAGCTCTGGGGCCAACGTCCTGACTTTC. Protein product: CARSLGGRTFSSGANVLTF. The genes are TRBV5-3 and TRBJ2-6; the D is unclear. TRBV5-3 is labeled an ORF, and its function is uncertain. The CDR3 has 19 amino acids. V was shortened by 0 bases and J by 0 bases, with 16 bases between the two germline ends.

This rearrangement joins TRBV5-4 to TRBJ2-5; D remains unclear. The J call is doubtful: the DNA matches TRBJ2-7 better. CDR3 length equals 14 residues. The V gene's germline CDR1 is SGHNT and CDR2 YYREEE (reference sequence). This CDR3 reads CASSPKTSSYEQYF. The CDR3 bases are TGTGCCAGCAGCCCTAAAACCAGCTCCTACGAGCAGTACTTC.

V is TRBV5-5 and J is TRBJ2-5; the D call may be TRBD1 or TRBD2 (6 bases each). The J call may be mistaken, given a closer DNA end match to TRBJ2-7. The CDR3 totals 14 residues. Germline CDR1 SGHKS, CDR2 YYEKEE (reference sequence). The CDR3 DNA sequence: TGTGCCAGCACCTTCGGAGGGGGGATCTCCGAGCAGTACTTC. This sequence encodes CASTFGGGISEQYF.

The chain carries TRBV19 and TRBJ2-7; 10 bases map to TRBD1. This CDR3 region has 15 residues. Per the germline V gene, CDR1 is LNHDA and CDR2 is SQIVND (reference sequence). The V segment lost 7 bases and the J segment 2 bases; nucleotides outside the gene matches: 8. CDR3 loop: CASTSTGGSAYEQYF. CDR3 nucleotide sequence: TGTGCCAGTACCTCGACAGGGGGCAGCGCCTACGAGCAGTACTTC.

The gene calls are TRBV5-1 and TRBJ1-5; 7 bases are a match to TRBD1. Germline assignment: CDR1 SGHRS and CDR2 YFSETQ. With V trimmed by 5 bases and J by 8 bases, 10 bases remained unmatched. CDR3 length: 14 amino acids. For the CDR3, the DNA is TGCGCCAGCAGTCTTCGACAGGGCTCGGAGCCCCAGCATTTT. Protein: CASSLRQGSEPQHF.

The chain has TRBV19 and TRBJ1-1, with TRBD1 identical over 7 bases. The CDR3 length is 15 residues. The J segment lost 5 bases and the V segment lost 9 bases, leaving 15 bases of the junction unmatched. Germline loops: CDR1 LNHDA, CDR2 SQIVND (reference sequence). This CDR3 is CASLSQGNKKTEAFF. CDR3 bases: TGTGCCAGCCTCTCACAGGGGAATAAGAAAACTGAAGCTTTCTTT. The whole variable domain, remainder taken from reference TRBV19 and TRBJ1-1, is DGGITQSPKYLFRKEGQNVTLSCEQNLNHDAMYWYRQDPGQGLRLIYYSQIVNDFQKGDIAEGYSVSREKKESFPLTVTSAQKNPTAFYLCASLSQGNKKTEAFFGQGTRLTVV.

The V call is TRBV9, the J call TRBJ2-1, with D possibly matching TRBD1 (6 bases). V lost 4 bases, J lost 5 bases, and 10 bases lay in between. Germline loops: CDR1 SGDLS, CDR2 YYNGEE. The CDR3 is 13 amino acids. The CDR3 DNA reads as TGTGCCAGCAGCTTATGGACAGACAATGAGCAGTTCTTC. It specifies CASSLWTDNEQFF.

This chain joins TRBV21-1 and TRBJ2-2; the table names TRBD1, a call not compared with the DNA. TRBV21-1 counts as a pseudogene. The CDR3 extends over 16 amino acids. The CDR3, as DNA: TGTGCCAGCAGCAAATGGGACATTCCGAACACCGGGGAGCTGTTTTTT. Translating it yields CASSKWDIPNTGELFF.

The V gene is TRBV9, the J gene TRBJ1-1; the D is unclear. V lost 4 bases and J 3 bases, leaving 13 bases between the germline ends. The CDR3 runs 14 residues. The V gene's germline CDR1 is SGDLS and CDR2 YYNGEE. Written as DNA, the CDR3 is TGTGCCAGCAGCTCCAGAGGAGTGGACACTGAAGCTTTCTTT. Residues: CASSSRGVDTEAFF.

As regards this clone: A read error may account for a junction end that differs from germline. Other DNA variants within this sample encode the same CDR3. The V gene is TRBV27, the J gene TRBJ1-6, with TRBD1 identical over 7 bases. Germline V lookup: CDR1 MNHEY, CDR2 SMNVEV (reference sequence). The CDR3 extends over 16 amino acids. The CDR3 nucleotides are TGTGCTAGCAGTTCCCAGACAGGGCTCTCTAATTCACCCCTCCACTTT. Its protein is CASSSQTGLSNSPLHF.

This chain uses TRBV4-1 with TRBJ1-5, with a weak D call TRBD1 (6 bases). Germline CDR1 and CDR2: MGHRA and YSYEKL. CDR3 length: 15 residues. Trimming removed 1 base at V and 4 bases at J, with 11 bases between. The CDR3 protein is CASSQGGTSNQPQHF. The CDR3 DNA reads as TGCGCCAGCAGCCAAGGCGGGACAAGTAATCAGCCCCAGCATTTT.

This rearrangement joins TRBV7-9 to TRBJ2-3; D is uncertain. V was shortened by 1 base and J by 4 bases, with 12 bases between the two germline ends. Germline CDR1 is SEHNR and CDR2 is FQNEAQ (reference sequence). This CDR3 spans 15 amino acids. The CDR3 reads CASSLVAGRADTQYF. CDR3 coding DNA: TGTGCCAGCAGCTTAGTGGCAGGACGAGCAGATACGCAGTATTTT.

CDR3 sequence (DNA): TGTGCCAGCAAGGCTGAAAAACTGTTTTTT. This encodes CASKAEKLFF. This chain joins TRBV25-1 and TRBJ1-4; D gene ambiguous. Germline V CDR1 and CDR2: MGHDK, SYGVNS. This CDR3 region has 10 residues. Deletions cut 7 bases from V and 7 bases from J, with 4 bases between.

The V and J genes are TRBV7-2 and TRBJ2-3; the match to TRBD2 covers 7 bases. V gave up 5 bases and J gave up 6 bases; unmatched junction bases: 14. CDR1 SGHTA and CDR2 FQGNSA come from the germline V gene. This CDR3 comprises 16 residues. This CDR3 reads CASSEEREGVRDTQYF. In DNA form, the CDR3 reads TGTGCCAGCAGCGAAGAGCGGGAAGGGGTTAGGGATACGCAGTATTTT. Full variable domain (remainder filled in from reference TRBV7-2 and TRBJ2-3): GAGVSQSPSNKVTEKGKDVELRCDPISGHTALYWYRQSLGQGLEFLIYFQGNSAPDKSGLPSDRFSAERTGGSVSTLTIQRTQQEDSAVYLCASSEEREGVRDTQYFGPGTRLTVL.

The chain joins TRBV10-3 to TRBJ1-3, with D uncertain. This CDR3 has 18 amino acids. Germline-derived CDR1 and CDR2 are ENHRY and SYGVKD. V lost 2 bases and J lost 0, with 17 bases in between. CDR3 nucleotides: TGTGCCATCAGTGAGCCTTATTGGAAAGTAGGCTCTGGAAACACCATATATTTT. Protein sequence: CAISEPYWKVGSGNTIYF.

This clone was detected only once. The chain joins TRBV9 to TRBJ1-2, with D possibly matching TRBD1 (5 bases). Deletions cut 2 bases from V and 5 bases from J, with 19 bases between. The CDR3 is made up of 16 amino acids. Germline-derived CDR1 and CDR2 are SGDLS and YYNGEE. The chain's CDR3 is CASSVSPGGSRYGYTF. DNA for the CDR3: TGTGCCAGCAGCGTCTCACCCGGGGGTAGCAGGTATGGCTACACCTTC. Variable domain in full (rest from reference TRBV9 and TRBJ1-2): DSGVTQTPKHLITATGQRVTLRCSPRSGDLSVYWYQQSLDQGLQFLIQYYNGEERAKGNILERFSAQQFPDLHSELNLSSLELGDSALYFCASSVSPGGSRYGYTFGSGTRLTVV.

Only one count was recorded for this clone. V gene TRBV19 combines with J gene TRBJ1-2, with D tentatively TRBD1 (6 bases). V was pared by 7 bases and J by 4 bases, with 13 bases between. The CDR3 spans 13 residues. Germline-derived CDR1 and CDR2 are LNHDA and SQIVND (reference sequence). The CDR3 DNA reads TGTGCCAGTACCGAGACAGGCCCCTATGGCTACACCTTC. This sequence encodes CASTETGPYGYTF.

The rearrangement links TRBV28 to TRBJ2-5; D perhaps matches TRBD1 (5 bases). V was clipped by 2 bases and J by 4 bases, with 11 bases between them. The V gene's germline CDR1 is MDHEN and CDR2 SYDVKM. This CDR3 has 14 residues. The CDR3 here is CASSLQGSGETQYF. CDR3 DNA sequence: TGTGCCAGCAGTTTACAGGGTTCAGGAGAGACCCAGTACTTC.